Sequencing of this T cell receptor beta chain was carried out in a study of blood T cell repertoires in COVID-19. Study at large: T cells, B-cell-depleted T cells, or PBMCs supplied cDNA or gDNA.

CDR3 length equals 14 residues. Germline CDR1 SGHRS, CDR2 YFSETQ. Trimming removed 1 base at V and 0 bases at J, with 8 bases between. Original methodology: Cell counts per sample came from amplifying reference gene primers. Libraries were prepared by immunoSEQ multiplex PCR; TCRdb keeps only in-frame clonotypes and omits some of them. For V, J and clone size, that table is used; D and trimming come from the DNA. Among 150,000 to 190,000 clones listed, approximately 91% were seen once. This rearrangement joins TRBV5-1 to TRBJ2-7, with unresolved D. Input material: peripheral blood. The sequence derives from a woman aged 70-85 years with acute or convalescent COVID-19. DNA of the CDR3: TGCGCCAGCAGCTTGCAGGCCAGCTCCTACGAGCAGTACTTC. As protein: CASSLQASSYEQYF. The whole variable domain, remainder taken from reference TRBV5-1 and TRBJ2-7, is KAGVTQTPRYLIKTRGQQVTLSCSPISGHRSVSWYQQTPGQGLQFLFEYFSETQRNKGNFPGRFSGRQFSNSRSEMNVSTLELGDSALYLCASSLQASSYEQYFGPGTRLTVT.